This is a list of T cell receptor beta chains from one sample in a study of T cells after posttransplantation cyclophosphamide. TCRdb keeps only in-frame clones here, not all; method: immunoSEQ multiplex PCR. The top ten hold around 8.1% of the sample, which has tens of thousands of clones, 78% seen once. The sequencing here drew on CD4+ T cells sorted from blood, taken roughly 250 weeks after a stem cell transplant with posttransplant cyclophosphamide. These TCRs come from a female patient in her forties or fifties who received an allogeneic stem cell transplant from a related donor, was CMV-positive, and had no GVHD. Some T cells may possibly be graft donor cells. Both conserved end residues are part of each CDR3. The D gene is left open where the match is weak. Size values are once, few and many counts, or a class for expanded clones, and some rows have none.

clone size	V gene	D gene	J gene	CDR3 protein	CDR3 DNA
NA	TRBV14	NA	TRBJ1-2	CASSFNTLGLGDYGYTF	TGTGCCAGCAGCTTCAATACACTGGGCCTCGGGGACTATGGCTACACCTTC
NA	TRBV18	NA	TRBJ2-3	CASSPGQRYTDTQYF	TGTGCCAGCTCACCAGGACAGCGGTACACAGATACGCAGTATTTT
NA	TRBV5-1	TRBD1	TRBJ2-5	CASSLAGTEQETQYF	TGCGCCAGCAGCTTGGCCGGGACAGAACAAGAGACCCAGTACTTC
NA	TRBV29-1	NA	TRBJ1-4	CSVTRDGTNEKLFF	TGCAGCGTTACTCGGGATGGAACTAATGAAAAACTGTTTTTT
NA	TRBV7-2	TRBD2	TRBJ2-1	CASRLSGANSYNEQFF	TGTGCCAGCAGGCTTAGCGGGGCGAACTCCTACAATGAGCAGTTCTTC
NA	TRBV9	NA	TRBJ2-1	CASSVGLASEQFF	TGTGCCAGCAGCGTAGGGCTAGCAAGTGAGCAGTTCTTC
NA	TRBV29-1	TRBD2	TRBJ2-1	CSVAGTSGEQFF	TGCAGCGTTGCTGGGACTAGCGGGGAGCAGTTCTTC
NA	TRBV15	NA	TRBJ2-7	CATSRNRAPSSYEQYF	TGTGCCACCAGCAGAAACAGGGCTCCAAGCTCCTACGAGCAGTACTTC
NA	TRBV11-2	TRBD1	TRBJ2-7	CASSPPRRDREGEQYF	TGTGCCAGCAGCCCTCCCCGGCGGGACAGGGAAGGGGAGCAGTACTTC
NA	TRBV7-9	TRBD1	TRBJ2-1	CASSLVWDSYNEQFF	TGTGCCAGCAGCTTAGTCTGGGACAGCTACAATGAGCAGTTCTTC
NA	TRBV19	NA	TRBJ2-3	CAAQGRDTDTQYF	TGTGCTGCACAGGGGCGGGACACAGATACGCAGTATTTT
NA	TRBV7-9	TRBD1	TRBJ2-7	CASSLSPGQGNF	TGTGCCAGCAGCTTAAGTCCGGGACAGGGAAACTTC
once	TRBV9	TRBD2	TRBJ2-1	CASSVGLAGGSYNEQFF	TGTGCCAGCAGCGTAGGTCTAGCGGGGGGCTCCTACAATGAGCAGTTCTTC
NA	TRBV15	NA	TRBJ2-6	CATSREAGISGANVLTF	TGTGCCACCAGCAGAGAGGCGGGGATCTCTGGGGCCAACGTCCTGACTTTC
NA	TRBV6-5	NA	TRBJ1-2	CASSPQGYGYTF	TGTGCCAGCAGTCCCCAGGGATATGGCTACACCTTC
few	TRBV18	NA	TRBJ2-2	CASYGTQNTGELFF	TGTGCCAGCTACGGGACACAGAACACCGGGGAGCTGTTTTTT